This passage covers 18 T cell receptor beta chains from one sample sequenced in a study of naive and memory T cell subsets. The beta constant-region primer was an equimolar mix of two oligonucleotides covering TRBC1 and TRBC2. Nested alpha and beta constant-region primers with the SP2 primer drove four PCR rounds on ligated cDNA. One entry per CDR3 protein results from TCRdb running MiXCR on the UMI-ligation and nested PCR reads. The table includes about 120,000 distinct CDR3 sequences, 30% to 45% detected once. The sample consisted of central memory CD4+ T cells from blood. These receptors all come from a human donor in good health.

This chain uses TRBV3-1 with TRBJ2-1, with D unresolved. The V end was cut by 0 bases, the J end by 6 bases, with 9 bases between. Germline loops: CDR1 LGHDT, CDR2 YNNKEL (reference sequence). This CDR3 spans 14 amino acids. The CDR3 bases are TGTGCCAGCAGCCAAGATTTGATCGTCAATGAGCAGTTCTTC. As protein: CASSQDLIVNEQFF.

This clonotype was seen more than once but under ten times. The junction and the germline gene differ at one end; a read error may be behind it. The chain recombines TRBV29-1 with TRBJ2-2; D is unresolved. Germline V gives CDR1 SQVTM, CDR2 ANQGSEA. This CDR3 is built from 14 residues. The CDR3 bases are TGCAGCGCTGAATCGTACAAGAACACCGGGGAGCTGTTTTTT. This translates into CSAESYKNTGELFF.

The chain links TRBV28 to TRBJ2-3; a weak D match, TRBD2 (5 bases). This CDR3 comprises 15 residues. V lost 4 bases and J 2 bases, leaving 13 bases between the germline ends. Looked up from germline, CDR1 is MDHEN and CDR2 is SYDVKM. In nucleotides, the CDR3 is TGTGCCAGCAGTTCCCTCCAGCGGAACACAGATACGCAGTATTTT. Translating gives CASSSLQRNTDTQYF.

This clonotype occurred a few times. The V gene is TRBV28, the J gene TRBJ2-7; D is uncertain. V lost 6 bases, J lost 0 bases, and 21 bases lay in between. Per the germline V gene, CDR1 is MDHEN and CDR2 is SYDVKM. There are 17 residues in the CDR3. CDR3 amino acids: CASSTVFGAKSSYEQYF. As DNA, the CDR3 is TGTGCCAGCAGCACAGTTTTTGGTGCGAAAAGCTCCTACGAGCAGTACTTC.

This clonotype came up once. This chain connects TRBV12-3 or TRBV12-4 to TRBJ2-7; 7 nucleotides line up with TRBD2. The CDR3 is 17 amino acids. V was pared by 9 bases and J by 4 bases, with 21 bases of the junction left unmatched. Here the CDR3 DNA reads TGTGCCAGTAGGCAGGGAGGGGAATACGAGCGGGAATACGAGCAGTACTTC. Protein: CASRQGGEYEREYEQYF.

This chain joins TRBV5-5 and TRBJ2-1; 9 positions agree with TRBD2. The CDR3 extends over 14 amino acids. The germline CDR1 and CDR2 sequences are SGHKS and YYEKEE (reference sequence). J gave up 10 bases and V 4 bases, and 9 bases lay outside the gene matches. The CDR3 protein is CASSQPTSGSEQFF. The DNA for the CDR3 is TGTGCCAGCAGCCAGCCGACTAGCGGTAGCGAGCAGTTCTTC.

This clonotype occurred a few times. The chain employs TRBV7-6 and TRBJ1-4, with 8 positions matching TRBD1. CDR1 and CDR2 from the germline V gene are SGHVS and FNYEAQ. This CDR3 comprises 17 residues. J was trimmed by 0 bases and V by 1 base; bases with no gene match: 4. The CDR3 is CASSLGDRTATNEKLFF. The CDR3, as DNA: TGTGCCAGCAGCTTAGGGGACAGGACAGCAACTAATGAAAAACTGTTTTTT.

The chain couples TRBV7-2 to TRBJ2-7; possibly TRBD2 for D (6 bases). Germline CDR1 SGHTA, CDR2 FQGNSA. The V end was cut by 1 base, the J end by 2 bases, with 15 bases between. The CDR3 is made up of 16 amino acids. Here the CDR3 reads CASSLGRIGSTYEQYF. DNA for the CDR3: TGTGCCAGCAGCTTAGGGCGGATCGGGAGCACCTACGAGCAGTACTTC.

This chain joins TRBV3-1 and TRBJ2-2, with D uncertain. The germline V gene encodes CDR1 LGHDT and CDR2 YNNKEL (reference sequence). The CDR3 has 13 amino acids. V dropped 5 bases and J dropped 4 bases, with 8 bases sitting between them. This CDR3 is CASSSYSTGELFF. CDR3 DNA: TGTGCCAGCAGCTCCTACAGCACCGGGGAGCTGTTTTTT.

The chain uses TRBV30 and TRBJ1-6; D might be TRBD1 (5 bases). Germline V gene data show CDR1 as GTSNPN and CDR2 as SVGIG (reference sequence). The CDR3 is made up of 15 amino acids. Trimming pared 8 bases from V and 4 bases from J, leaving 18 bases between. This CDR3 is CAVRGSPAYNSPLHF. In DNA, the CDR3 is TGTGCCGTTCGGGGGAGCCCGGCGTATAATTCACCCCTCCACTTT.

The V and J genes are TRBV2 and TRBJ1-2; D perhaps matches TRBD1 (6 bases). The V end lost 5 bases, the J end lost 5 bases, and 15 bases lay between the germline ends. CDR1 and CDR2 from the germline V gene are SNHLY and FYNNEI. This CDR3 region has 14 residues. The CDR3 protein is CASSQFTGTYGYTF. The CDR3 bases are TGTGCCAGCAGTCAATTCACCGGGACATATGGCTACACCTTC.

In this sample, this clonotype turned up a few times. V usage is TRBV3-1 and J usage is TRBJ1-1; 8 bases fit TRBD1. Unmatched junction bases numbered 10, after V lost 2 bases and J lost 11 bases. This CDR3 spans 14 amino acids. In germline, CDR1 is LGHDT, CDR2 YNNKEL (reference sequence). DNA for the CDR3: TGTGCCAGCAGCCAAAAAGGACAGGGAGGTCGGGCTTTCTTT. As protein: CASSQKGQGGRAFF.

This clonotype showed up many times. The CDR3 region is CSAGPGYKNIQYF. CDR3 nucleotide sequence: TGCAGTGCTGGACCAGGGTATAAAAACATTCAGTACTTC. The chain carries TRBV20-1 and TRBJ2-4; D is possibly TRBD1 (5 bases). Germline lookup yields CDR1 DFQATT and CDR2 SNEGSKA (reference sequence). V was clipped by 5 bases and J by 4 bases, with 12 bases between them. This CDR3 region has 13 residues.

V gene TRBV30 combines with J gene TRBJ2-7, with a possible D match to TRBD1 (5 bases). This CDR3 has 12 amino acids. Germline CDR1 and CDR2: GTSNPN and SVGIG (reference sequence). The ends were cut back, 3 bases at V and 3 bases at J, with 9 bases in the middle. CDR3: CAWRKDIYEQYF. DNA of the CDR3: TGTGCCTGGAGGAAGGACATCTACGAGCAGTACTTC.

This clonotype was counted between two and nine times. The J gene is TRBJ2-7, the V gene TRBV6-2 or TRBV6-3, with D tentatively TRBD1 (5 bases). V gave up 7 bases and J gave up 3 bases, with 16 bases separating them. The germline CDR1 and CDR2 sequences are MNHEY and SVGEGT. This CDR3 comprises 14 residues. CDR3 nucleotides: TGTGCCAGCACCCTCGCGCAGGGAATCTACGAGCAGTACTTC. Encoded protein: CASTLAQGIYEQYF.

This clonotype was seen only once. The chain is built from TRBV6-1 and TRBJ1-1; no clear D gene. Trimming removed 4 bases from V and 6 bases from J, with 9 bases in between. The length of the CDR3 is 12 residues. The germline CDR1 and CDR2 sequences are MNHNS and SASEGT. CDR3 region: CASSGTVSEAFF. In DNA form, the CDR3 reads TGTGCCAGCAGTGGGACGGTCTCTGAAGCTTTCTTT.

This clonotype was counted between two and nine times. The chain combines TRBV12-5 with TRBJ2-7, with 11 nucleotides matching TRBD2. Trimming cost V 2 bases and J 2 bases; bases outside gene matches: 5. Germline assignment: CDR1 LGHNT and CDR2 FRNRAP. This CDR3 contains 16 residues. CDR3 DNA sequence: TGTGCTAGTGGTTTGTATTTAGCGGGAGGGCCCTACGAGCAGTACTTC. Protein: CASGLYLAGGPYEQYF.

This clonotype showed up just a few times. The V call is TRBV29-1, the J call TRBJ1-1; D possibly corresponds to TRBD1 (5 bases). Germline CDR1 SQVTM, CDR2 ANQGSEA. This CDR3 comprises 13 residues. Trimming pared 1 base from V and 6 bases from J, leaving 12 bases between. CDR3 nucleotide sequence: TGCAGCGTTGAAGGACAGAACCATGCTGAAGCTTTCTTT. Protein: CSVEGQNHAEAFF.